This T cell receptor (beta chain) was found in a study of Ad26.COV2.S vaccination and SARS-CoV-2 variants (dated by TCRdb to about 2021). With regard to the full study: Donors in the vaccine arm were drawn from COV1001, a multicentre, randomized, double-blind, placebo-controlled phase I-IIa trial testing Ad26.COV2.S in healthy adults. Trial participants were randomized into five groups of five, in which low-dose or high-dose Ad26.COV2.S was given once or twice, or placebo was given on both occasions. Investigators did not know the trial group allocation while performing experiments and assessing outcomes. The specificity and breadth of SARS-CoV-2-reactive T cell receptors after Ad26.COV2.S vaccination were assessed by TCRbeta repertoire sequencing. Ad26.COV2.S was administered intramuscularly at a dose of 5x10^10 or 1x10^11 viral particles, either as one shot or as two shots given 56 days apart. The TCR-sequenced set comprised approximately 30 samples: approximately 20 Ad26.COV2.S vaccine recipients, 5 placebo recipients and 8 SARS-CoV-2 convalescent individuals. Study-wide findings and limitations: The authors noted that total T cell responses may have been underestimated by the TCR breadth and depth analyses. Ad26.COV2.S recipients had higher spike-specific TCR breadth than placebo recipients (P = 0.0014). Vaccine and placebo recipients had similar non-spike TCR breadth, a finding consistent with the vaccine containing only spike. The study was not powered for comparison of responses between vaccine doses or regimens. After vaccination, substantial breadth of spike-specific CD8+ and CD4+ T cell responses was reported.

For this clone: Its antigen specificity is not known. The input lacks base qualities; no much larger clone sits a single base away.

Read against the paper, the sample's treatment or condition label means: roughly 20 received Ad26.COV2.S at low or high dose, single or two shots; roughly 5 received placebo; per-sample allocation not given. For vaccine and placebo recipients, repertoires were sequenced using samples collected on day 63 after the first injection. In Cohort 1b, 25 or so adults aged 18-55 years were enrolled at a single site in Boston, USA, between 29 July and 7 August 2020. Ad26.COV2.S was a replication-incompetent adenovirus type 26 vector expressing a prefusion-stabilized SARS-CoV-2 spike protein from the original Wuhan strain. TCRbeta CDR3 regions were sequenced with the immunoSEQ Assay. After extraction, genomic DNA underwent amplification by bias-controlled multiplex PCR, followed by high-throughput sequencing. Regarding the original processing steps: To quantify the absolute abundance of every unique TCRbeta CDR3 region, sequences were collapsed and filtered. T cell fraction was estimated by normalizing TCRbeta template counts to usable DNA, with usable DNA measured through amplification of reference genes found in all nucleated cells. Repertoire TCRs were annotated as SARS-CoV-2-specific by exact matching of V gene, CDR3 amino acid sequence and J gene to a known reactive TCR set. The reference SARS-CoV-2 TCR set was derived from MIRA and filtered for enrichment in COVID-19-positive ImmuneCODE repertoires, a step that removed public or cross-reactive TCRs. Using the MIRA antigens, annotated TCRs were further analysed by specific ORF or by position within an ORF. Breadth was defined as the number of annotated unique rearrangements divided by the total number of unique productive rearrangements, and depth was defined as the summed frequency of the annotated unique rearrangements. Group comparisons of TCR breadth used two-sided Wilcoxon rank-sum tests. Sourced from immuneACCESS, this table was stored by TCRdb with only in-frame sequences that have V and J called. A share of the clones is absent; for the studies checked, an unresolved V gene accounts for under half, and the remainder has no known explanation. The DNA gave D and trimming, while V, J and clone size come from that table. The sample yields roughly 250,000 clones; 87% were counted once. The ten largest clones take up less than 3.5% of the sample.

Here the sequenced sample was peripheral blood, taken in a trial of Ad26.COV2.S vaccine versus placebo. The clonotype comes from a person between 18 and 60 years old who received the Ad26.COV2.S COVID-19 vaccine or a placebo.

The CDR3 here reads CASSSPGGAYEQYF. The bases are TGTGCCAGCAGTTCCCCAGGGGGCGCCTACGAGCAGTACTTC. The rearrangement joined TRBV6-5 to TRBJ2-7; 8 junctional bases match TRBD1. The CDR3 has 14 amino acids, counting the end cysteine and phenylalanine. This entry keeps only the CDR3 DNA: 42 bases, framed from base 1. V ends up 4 bases short and J 2 bases short, with an unmatched junction base count of 4. From a lookup of the germline V gene, CDR1 and CDR2 are MNHEY and SVGAGI.